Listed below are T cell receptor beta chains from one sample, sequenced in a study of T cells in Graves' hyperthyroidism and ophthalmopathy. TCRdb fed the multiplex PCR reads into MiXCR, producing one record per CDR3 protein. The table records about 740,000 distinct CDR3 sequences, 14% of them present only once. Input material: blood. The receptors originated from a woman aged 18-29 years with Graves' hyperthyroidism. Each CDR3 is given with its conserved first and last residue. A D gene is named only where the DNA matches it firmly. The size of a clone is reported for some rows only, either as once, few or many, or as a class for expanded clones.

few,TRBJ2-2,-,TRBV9,TGTGCCAGCAGCGTAGGTAGACTAGGGCTTGGCGGGGAGCTGTTTTTT,CASSVGRLGLGGELFF
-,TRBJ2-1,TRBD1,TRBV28,TGTGCCAGTCTTAGGGACAGGGGGCTCGATGAGCAGTTCTTC,CASLRDRGLDEQFF
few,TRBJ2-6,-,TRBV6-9,TGTGCCAGCAGTTATTCGGGCAGTACCAGCTCTGGGGCCAACGTCCTGACTTTC,CASSYSGSTSSGANVLTF
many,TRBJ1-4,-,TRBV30,TGTGCCTGGAGTGTAGTGGGAAAACTGTTTTTT,CAWSVVGKLFF
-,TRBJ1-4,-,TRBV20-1,TGCAGTGCTAGGGTTGGAGGGCAGGCTGAAAAACTGTTTTTT,CSARVGGQAEKLFF
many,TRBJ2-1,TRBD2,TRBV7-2,TGTGCCAGCAACCCAGCGGGAGAGCCCTACAATGAGCAGTTCTTC,CASNPAGEPYNEQFF
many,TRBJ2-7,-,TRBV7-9,TGTGCCAGCAGCGATGATAGGGTTTACGAGCAGTACTTC,CASSDDRVYEQYF
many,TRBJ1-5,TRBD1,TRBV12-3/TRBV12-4,TGTGCCAGCGGCAGGGGGAACGAGGGTCAGCCCCAGCATTTT,CASGRGNEGQPQHF
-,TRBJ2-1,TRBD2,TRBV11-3,TGTGCCAGCAGCCGGATAGGGGGACTAGCGGGAGACAATGAGCAGTTCTTC,CASSRIGGLAGDNEQFF
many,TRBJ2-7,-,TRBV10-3,TGTGCCACTCAGGGGAACAAGGGGCGGCAGAGCTCCTACGAGCAGTACTTC,CATQGNKGRQSSYEQYF
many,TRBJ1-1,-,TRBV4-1,TGCGCCAGCAGCCAAGTTTCGGCGAACACTGAAGCTTTCTTT,CASSQVSANTEAFF
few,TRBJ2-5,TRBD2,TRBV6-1,TGTGCCAGCAACCCGGGACTAGCGGGAGCCGTAGAGACCCAGTACTTC,CASNPGLAGAVETQYF
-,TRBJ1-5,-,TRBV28,TGTGCCAGCAGTCGGGATGATCAGCCCCAGCATTTT,CASSRDDQPQHF
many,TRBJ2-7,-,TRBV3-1,TGTGCCAGCAGCCAAGAGACCCGTAACGACGAGCAGTACTTC,CASSQETRNDEQYF
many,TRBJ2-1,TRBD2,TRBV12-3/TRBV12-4,TGTGCCACCAACTGGGGGGGGACCTACAATGAGCAGTTCTTC,CATNWGGTYNEQFF
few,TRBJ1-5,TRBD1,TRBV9,TGTGCCAGCAGCGTAGGGCAGGGGGGCAATCAGCCCCAGCATTTT,CASSVGQGGNQPQHF
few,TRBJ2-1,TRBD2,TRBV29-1,TGCAGCGTTGATTTAGCGGGACGCGGTGAGCAGTTCTTC,CSVDLAGRGEQFF
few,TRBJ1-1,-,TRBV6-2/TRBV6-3,TGTGCCAGCAGTTACTCGACCAGGGGCGCCACTGAAGCTTTCTTT,CASSYSTRGATEAFF
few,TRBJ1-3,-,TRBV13,TGTGCCAGCAGCTGGACCACTGGAAACACCATATATTTT,CASSWTTGNTIYF
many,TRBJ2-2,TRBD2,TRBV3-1,TGTGCCAGCAGCCAAGAAAGCGGGAGTAGGACCGGGGAGCTGTTTTTT,CASSQESGSRTGELFF
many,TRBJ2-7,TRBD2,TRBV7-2,TGTGCCAGCAGCCCTAGCGGGAAAGCCACTACCAAGCAGTACTTC,CASSPSGKATTKQYF
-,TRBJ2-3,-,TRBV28,TGTGCCAGCAGCGTACAGGGAAAGGGCACAGATACGCAGTATTTT,CASSVQGKGTDTQYF
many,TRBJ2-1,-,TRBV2,TGTGCCAGCAGACCCACTAAGGGGGGAGGTGAGGGTGAGCAGTTCTTC,CASRPTKGGGEGEQFF
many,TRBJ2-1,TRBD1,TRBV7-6,TGTGCCAGCAGCCACGAGGGGGCCGGGGTCGATGAGCAGTTCTTC,CASSHEGAGVDEQFF
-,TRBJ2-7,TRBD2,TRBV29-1,TGCAGCGGGACTAGCGGGCGGACCTACGAGCAGTACTTC,CSGTSGRTYEQYF
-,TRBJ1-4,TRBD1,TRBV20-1,TGCAGTGCCCTTCGGACAGGGGCGGGAACTAATGAAAAACTGTTTTTT,CSALRTGAGTNEKLFF
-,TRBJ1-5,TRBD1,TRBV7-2,TGTGCCAGCAGCTACCGGACAGGGCGAAATCAGCCCCAGCATTTT,CASSYRTGRNQPQHF
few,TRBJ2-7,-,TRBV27,TGTGCCAGCAGTTTATCGAGTCACCCGCGTAACGAGCAGTACTTC,CASSLSSHPRNEQYF
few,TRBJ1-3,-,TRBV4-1,TGCGCCAGCAGCCAGGGAAAGATTAAGGCGGCGTCTGGAAACACCATATATTTT,CASSQGKIKAASGNTIYF
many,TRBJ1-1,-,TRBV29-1,TGCAGCGGGGACATCCTGAACACTGAAGCTTTCTTT,CSGDILNTEAFF
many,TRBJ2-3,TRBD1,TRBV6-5,TGTGCCAGCAGTTACTCCAACAGGGGGCGTGATACGCAGTATTTT,CASSYSNRGRDTQYF
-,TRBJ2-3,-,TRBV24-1,TGTGCCACAGACGACTCAGGGAACGCAGATACGCAGTATTTT,CATDDSGNADTQYF
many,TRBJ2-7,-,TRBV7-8,TGTGCCAGCAGCCAAGGTGGTGGACACTACTACGAGCAGTACTTC,CASSQGGGHYYEQYF
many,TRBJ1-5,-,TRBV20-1,TGCAGTGCTAGTTCGTGGGGGCTAGGCAATCAGCCCCAGCATTTT,CSASSWGLGNQPQHF
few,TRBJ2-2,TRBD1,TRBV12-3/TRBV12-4,TGTGCCAGCAGTTCTCCGAGGGGGCGGACAGGGGTTTCCGGGGAGCTGTTTTTT,CASSSPRGRTGVSGELFF
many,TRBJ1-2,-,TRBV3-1,TGTGCCAGCAGCCAGGTGGGCACGGATGGCTACACCTTC,CASSQVGTDGYTF
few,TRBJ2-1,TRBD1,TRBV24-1,TGTGCCACCAGTGCCACCATGACAGGGAACACCAACAATGAGCAGTTCTTC,CATSATMTGNTNNEQFF
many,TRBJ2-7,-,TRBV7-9,TGTGCCAGCAGCGACCCTTCAGCAGCGGGCGGCTACGAGCAGTACTTC,CASSDPSAAGGYEQYF
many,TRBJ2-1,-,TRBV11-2,TGTGCCAGCAGCTTAGTGGCTAAGGGGGGCAATGAGCAGTTCTTC,CASSLVAKGGNEQFF
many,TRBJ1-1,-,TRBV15,TGTGCCACCAGCACCCGGGGCAGGGGCCCGAACACTGAAGCTTTCTTT,CATSTRGRGPNTEAFF
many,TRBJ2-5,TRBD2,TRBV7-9,TGTGCCAGCAGCCCTACTAGACTAGCGGGAGGGAGGGAGACCCAGTACTTC,CASSPTRLAGGRETQYF
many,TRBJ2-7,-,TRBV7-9,TGTGCCAGCAGCTCAGGTGTTACCTACGAGCAGTACTTC,CASSSGVTYEQYF
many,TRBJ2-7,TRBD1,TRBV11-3,TGTGCCAGCAGCCCCGGGACAGTCGCCGAGCAGTACTTC,CASSPGTVAEQYF
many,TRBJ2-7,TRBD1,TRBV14,TGTGCCAGCAGGGGAACCGGGACAGGGAGGTACGAGCAGTACTTC,CASRGTGTGRYEQYF
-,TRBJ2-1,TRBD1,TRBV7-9,TGTGCCAGCAACCTTAGGACAGGGATCAACAATGAGCAGTTCTTC,CASNLRTGINNEQFF
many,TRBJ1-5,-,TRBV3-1,TGTGCCAGCAGCCAAGATGGGGGTCCCTATAGCAATCAGCCCCAGCATTTT,CASSQDGGPYSNQPQHF
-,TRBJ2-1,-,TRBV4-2,TGTGCCAGCAGCCAGGTAGGACGCCTGGGGGCCTCCTACAATGAGCAGTTCTTC,CASSQVGRLGASYNEQFF
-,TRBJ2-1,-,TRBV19,TGTGCCAGTAGTACCCCTTCGCATCCGTCGAACAATGAGCAGTTCTTC,CASSTPSHPSNNEQFF
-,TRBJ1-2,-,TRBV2,TGTGCCTGGTGGGCAGGGATCGAGTATGGCTACACCTTC,CAWWAGIEYGYTF
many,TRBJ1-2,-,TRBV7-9,TGTGCCAGCAGCTTATTGTACAGGGCAGTGCATGGCTACACCTTC,CASSLLYRAVHGYTF
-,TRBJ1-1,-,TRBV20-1,TGCAGTGCCCCTGCGGGGCACCCGAACACTGAAGCTTTCTTT,CSAPAGHPNTEAFF
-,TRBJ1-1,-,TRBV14,TGTGCCAGCAGCACGAGACGACAGATGAACACTGAAGCTTTCTTT,CASSTRRQMNTEAFF
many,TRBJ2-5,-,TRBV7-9,TGTGCCAGCAGCTTAACCGCGGTAGCGAGACAAGAGACCCAGTACTTC,CASSLTAVARQETQYF
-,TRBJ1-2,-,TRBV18,TGTGCCAGCTCACCAGATTTGGCTATTAACTATGGCTACACCTTC,CASSPDLAINYGYTF
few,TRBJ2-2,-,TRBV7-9,TGTGCCAGCAGCTTAGAGCTCCTCACCGGGGAGCTGTTTTTT,CASSLELLTGELFF
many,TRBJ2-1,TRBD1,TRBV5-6,TGTGCCAGCAGCGGGCCTAGCAGGGGGCTCAATGAGCAGTTCTTC,CASSGPSRGLNEQFF
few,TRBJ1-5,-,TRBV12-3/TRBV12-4,TGTGCCAGCAGTAGGGGGGGAGGGCTGGGGACGGCCCAGCATTTT,CASSRGGGLGTAQHF